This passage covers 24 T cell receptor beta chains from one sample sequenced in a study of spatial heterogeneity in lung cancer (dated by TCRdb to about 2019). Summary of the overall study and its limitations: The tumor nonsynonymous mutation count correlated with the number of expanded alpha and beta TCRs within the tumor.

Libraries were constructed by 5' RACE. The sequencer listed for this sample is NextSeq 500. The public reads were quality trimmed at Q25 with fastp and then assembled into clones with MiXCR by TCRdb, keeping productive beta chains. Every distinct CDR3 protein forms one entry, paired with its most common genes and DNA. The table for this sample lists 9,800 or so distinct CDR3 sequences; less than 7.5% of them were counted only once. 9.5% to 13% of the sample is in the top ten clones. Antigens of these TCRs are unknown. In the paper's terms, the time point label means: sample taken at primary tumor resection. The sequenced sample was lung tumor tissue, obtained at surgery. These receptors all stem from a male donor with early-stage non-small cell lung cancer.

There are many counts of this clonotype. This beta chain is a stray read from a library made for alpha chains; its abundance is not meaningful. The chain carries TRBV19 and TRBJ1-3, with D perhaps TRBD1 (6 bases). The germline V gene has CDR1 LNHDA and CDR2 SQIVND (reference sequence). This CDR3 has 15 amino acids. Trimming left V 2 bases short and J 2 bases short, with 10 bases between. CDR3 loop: CASSIKAGAGNTIYF. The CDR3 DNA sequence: TGTGCCAGTAGTATAAAGGCAGGGGCTGGAAACACCATATATTTT.

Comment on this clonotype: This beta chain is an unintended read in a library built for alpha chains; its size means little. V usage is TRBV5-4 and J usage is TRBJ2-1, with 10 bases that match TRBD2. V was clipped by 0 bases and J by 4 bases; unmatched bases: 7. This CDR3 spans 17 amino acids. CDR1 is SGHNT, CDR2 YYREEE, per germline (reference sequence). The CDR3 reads CASSLALAGTLYNEQFF. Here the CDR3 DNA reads TGTGCCAGCAGCTTGGCACTAGCGGGGACCCTATACAATGAGCAGTTCTTC.

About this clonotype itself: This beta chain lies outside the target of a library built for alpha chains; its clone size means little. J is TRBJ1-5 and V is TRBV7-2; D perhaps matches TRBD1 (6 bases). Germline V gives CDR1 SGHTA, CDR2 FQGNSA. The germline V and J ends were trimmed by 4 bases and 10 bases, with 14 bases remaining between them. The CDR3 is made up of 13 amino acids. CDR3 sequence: CASSSTGSGPQHF. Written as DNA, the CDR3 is TGTGCCAGCAGCTCGACAGGCTCGGGACCCCAGCATTTT.

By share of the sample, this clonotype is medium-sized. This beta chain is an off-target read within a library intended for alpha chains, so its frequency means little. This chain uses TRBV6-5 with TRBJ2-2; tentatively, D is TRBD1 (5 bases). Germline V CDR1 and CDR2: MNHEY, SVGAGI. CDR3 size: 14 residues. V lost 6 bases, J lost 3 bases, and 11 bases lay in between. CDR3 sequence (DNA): TGTGCCAGCAGACCGGACACCTACACCGGGGAGCTGTTTTTT. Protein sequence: CASRPDTYTGELFF.

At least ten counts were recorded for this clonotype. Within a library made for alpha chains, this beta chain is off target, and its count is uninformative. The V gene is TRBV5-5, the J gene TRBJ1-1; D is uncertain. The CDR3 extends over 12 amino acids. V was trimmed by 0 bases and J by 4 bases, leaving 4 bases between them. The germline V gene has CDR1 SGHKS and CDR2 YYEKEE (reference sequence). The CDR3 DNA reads TGTGCCAGCAGCTTGGGTGTCACTGAAGCTTTCTTT. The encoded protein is CASSLGVTEAFF.

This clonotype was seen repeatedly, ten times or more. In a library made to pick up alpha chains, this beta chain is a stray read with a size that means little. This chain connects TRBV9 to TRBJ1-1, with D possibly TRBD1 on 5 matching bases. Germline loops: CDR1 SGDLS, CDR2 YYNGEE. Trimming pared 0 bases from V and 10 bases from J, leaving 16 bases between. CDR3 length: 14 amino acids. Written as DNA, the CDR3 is TGTGCCAGCAGCGTAGATCGGGCGGACGGGGGAGCTTTCTTT. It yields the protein CASSVDRADGGAFF. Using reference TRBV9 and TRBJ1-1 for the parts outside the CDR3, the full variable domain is DSGVTQTPKHLITATGQRVTLRCSPRSGDLSVYWYQQSLDQGLQFLIQYYNGEERAKGNILERFSAQQFPDLHSELNLSSLELGDSALYFCASSVDRADGGAFFGQGTRLTVV.

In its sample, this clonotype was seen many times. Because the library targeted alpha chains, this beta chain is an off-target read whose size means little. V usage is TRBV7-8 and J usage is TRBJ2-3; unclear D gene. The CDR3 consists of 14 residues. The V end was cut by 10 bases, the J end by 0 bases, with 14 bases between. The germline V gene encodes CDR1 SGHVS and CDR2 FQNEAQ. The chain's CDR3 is CATKASVSTDTQYF. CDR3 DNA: TGTGCCACCAAGGCGTCAGTTAGCACAGATACGCAGTATTTT.

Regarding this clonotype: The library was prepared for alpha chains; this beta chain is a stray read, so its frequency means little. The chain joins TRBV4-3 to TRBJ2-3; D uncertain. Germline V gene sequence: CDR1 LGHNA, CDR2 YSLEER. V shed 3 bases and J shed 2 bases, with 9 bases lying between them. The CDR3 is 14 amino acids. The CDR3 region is CASSHLPSTDTQYF. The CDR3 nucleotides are TGCGCCAGCAGCCACCTACCCTCCACAGATACGCAGTATTTT.

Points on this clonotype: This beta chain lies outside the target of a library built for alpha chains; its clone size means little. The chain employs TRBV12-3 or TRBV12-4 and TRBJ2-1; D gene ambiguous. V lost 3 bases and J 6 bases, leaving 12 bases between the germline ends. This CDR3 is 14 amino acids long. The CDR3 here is CASSFRTMGNEQFF. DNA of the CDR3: TGTGCCAGCAGTTTCCGTACAATGGGCAATGAGCAGTTCTTC.

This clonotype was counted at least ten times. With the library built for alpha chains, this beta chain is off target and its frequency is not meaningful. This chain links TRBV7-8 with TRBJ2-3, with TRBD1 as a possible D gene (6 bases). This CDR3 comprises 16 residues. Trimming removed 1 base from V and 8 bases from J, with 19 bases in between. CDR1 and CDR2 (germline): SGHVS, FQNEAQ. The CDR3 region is CASSLEGGDLTRTQYF. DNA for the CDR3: TGTGCCAGCAGCTTAGAAGGGGGTGACCTCACTCGTACGCAGTATTTT. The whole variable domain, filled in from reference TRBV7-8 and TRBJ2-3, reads GAGVSQSPRYKVAKRGQDVALRCDPISGHVSLFWYQQALGQGPEFLTYFQNEAQLDKSGLPSDRFFAERPEGSVSTLKIQRTQQEDSAVYLCASSLEGGDLTRTQYFGPGTRLTVL.

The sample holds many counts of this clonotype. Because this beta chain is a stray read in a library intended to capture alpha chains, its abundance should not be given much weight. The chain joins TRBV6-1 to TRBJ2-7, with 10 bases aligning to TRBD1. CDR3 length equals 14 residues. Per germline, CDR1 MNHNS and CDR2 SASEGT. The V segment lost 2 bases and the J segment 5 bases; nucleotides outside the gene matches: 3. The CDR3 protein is CASSELGTGDEQYF. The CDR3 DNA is TGTGCCAGCAGTGAACTGGGGACAGGGGACGAGCAGTACTTC.

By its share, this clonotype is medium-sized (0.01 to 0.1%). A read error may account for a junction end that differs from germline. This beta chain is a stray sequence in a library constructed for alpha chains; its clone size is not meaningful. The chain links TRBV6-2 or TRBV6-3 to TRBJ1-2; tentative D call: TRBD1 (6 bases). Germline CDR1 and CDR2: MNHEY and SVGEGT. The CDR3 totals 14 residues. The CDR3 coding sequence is TGTGCCAGCAGTAACTCACAGGGAGGCTATGGCTACACCTTC. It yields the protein CASSNSQGGYGYTF.

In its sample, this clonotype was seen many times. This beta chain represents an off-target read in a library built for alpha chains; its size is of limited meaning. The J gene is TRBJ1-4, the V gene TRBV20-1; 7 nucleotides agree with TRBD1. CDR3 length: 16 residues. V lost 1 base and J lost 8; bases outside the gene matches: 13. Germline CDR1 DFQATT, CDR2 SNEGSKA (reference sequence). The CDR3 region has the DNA TGCAGTGCTAGAGCTTTAGGGGGCGCAGGAGGAGAAAAACTGTTTTTT. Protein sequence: CSARALGGAGGEKLFF.

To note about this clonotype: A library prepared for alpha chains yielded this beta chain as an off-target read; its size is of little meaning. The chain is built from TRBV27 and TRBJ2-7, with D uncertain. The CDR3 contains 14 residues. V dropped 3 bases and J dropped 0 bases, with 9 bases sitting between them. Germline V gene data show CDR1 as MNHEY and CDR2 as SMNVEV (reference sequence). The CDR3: CASSFGRSSYEQYF. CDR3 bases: TGTGCCAGCAGTTTCGGCCGGAGCTCCTACGAGCAGTACTTC.

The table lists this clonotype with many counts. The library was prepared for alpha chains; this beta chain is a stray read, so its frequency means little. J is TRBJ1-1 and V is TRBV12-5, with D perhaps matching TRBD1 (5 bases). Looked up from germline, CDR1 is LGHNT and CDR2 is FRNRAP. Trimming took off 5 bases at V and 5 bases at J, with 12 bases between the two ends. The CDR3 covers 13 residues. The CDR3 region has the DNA TGTGCTAGTGGTCAGGGTTCGGGTACTGAAGCTTTCTTT. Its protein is CASGQGSGTEAFF.

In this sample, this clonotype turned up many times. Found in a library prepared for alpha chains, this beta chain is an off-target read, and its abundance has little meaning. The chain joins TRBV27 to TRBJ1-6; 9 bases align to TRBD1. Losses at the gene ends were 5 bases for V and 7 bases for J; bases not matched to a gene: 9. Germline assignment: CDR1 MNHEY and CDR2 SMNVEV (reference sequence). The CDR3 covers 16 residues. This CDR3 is CASSPTGGRKNSPLHF. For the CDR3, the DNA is TGTGCCAGCAGTCCTACAGGGGGCAGGAAGAATTCACCCCTCCACTTT.

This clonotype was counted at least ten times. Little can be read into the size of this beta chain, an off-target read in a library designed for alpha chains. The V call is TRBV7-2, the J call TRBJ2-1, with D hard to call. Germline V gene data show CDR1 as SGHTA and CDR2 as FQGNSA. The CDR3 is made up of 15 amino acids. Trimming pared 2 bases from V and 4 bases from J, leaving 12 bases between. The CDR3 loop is CASSLTAGLYNEQFF. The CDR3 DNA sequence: TGTGCCAGCAGCTTAACGGCCGGCCTTTACAATGAGCAGTTCTTC.

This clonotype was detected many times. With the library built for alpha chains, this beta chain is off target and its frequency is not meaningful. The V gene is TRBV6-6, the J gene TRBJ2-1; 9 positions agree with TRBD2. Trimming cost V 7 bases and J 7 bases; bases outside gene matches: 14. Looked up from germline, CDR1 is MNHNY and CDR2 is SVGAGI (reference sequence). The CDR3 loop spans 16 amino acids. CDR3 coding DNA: TGTGCCAGCACCCCGGGCATAGCGGGAGATAGGAATGAGCAGTTCTTC. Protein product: CASTPGIAGDRNEQFF.

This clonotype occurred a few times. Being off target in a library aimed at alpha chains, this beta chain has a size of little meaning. The CDR3 coding sequence is TGTGCCAGCAGTTATACCCGTTTGTCGGACAATGAGCAGTTCTTC. Translated: CASSYTRLSDNEQFF. The chain uses TRBV6-2 or TRBV6-3 and TRBJ2-1; D is ambiguous. The CDR3 length is 15 residues. The germline V gene encodes CDR1 MNHEY and CDR2 SVGEGT. The ends were cut back, 3 bases at V and 5 bases at J, with 14 bases in the middle.

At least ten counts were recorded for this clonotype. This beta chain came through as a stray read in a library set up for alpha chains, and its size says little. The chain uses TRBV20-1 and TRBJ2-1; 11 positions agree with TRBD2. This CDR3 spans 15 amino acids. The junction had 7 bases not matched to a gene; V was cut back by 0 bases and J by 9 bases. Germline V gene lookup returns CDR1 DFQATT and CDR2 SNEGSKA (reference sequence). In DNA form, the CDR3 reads TGCAGTGCTAGAGATTTTAGCGGGAGGGCCGTTGAGCAGTTCTTC. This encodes CSARDFSGRAVEQFF.

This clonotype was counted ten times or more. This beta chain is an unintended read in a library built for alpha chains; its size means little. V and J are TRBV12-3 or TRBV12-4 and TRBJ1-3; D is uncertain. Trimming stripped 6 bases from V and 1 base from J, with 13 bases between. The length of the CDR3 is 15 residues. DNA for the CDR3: TGTGCCAGCAGCCCGCCGGTGGGGTCTGGAAACACCATATATTTT. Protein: CASSPPVGSGNTIYF.

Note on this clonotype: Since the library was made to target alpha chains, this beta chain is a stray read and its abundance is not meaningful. CDR3 DNA sequence: TGTGCCTGGAGTGTAAAGATATTCTACGAGCAGTACTTC. This translates into CAWSVKIFYEQYF. The gene calls are TRBV30 and TRBJ2-7; D call uncertain. V lost 0 bases and J lost 3, with 9 bases in between. The CDR3 runs 13 residues. Germline assignment: CDR1 GTSNPN and CDR2 SVGIG (reference sequence).

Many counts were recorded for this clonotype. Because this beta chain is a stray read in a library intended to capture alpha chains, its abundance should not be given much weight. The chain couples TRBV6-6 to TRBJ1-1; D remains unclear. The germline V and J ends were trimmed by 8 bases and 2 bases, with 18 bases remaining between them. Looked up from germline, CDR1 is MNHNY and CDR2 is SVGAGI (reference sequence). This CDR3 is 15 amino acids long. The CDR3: CASCSPQNSNTEAFF. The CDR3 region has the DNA TGTGCCAGCTGTAGCCCTCAGAACAGTAACACTGAAGCTTTCTTT.

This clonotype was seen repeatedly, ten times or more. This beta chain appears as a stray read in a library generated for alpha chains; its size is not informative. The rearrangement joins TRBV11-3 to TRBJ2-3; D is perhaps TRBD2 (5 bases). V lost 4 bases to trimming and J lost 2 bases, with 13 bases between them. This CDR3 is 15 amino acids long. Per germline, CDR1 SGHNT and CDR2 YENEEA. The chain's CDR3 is CASSSRLDFTDTQYF. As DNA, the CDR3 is TGTGCCAGCAGCTCCCGCTTGGACTTCACAGATACGCAGTATTTT.